These 27 T cell receptor beta chains originate from one sample sequenced in a study of CD8 T cells in Susac syndrome (dated by TCRdb to about 2019). Library construction relied on the immunoSEQ multiplex PCR assay. RNA was extracted with the RNeasy kit and roughly 0.45 to 1 ug was reverse transcribed using random hexamers. Through fastp at Q25 and MiXCR, TCRdb rebuilt clones from the public reads, retaining in-frame beta chains. CDR3 protein sequences are deduplicated, and each keeps its most common genes and DNA. The table for this sample lists tens of thousands of distinct CDR3 sequences; roughly 94% of them were counted only once. Less than 0.3% of the sample lies in the top ten. The material sequenced was CD8+ T cells from PBMCs. These receptor sequences come from a human donor in good health.

The rearrangement joins TRBV27 to TRBJ1-1; the D is unclear. The CDR3 totals 11 residues. V lost 10 bases, J lost 7 bases, and 13 bases lay in between. CDR1 MNHEY and CDR2 SMNVEV come from the germline V gene (reference sequence). CDR3 sequence: CATTRYLEAFF. CDR3 bases: TGTGCCACCACTAGATATCTTGAAGCTTTCTTT.

The CDR3 is CSAVPMEGTEAFF. The CDR3 DNA reads TGCAGCGCCGTTCCCATGGAGGGGACTGAAGCTTTCTTT. The rearrangement uses TRBV29-1 and TRBJ1-1, with a tentative D call TRBD1 (5 bases). V was shortened by 7 bases and J by 5 bases, with 17 bases between the two germline ends. Looked up from germline, CDR1 is SQVTM and CDR2 is ANQGSEA. This CDR3 spans 13 amino acids.

The chain combines TRBV7-9 with TRBJ2-3, with 7 bases aligning to TRBD1. Trimming at V came to 5 bases and at J to 5 bases, leaving 7 bases not matched to a gene. The CDR3 loop spans 14 amino acids. Germline V gene lookup returns CDR1 SEHNR and CDR2 FQNEAQ (reference sequence). This CDR3 reads CASSPTGYGDTQYF. The DNA for the CDR3 is TGTGCCAGCAGCCCGACAGGGTATGGAGATACGCAGTATTTT.

V is TRBV11-2 and J is TRBJ2-3; D possibly matches TRBD1 or TRBD2 (5 bases each). The germline CDR1 and CDR2 sequences are SGHAT and FQNNGV. V lost 4 bases, J lost 3 bases, and 8 bases lay in between. The CDR3 has 13 amino acids. The CDR3 loop reads CASSWDPTDTQYF. As DNA, the CDR3 is TGTGCCAGCAGCTGGGACCCTACAGATACGCAGTATTTT.

The J gene is TRBJ2-3, the V gene TRBV9, with TRBD2 identical over 8 bases. The CDR3 spans 14 residues. The ends lost 2 bases at V and 4 bases at J; junction bases unmatched: 3. Germline CDR1 is SGDLS and CDR2 is YYNGEE. CDR3 loop: CASSVGGAPDTQYF. The CDR3 region has the DNA TGTGCCAGCAGCGTCGGGGGGGCCCCAGATACGCAGTATTTT.

The chain carries TRBV11-2 and TRBJ2-7; TRBD2 aligns across 11 bases. Germline-derived CDR1 and CDR2 are SGHAT and FQNNGV. This CDR3 region has 15 residues. This chain's CDR3 is CASSSSPLAGVPVSV. CDR3 sequence (DNA): TGTGCCAGCAGCTCCTCCCCACTAGCGGGAGTACCCGTCAGCGTC.

The chain is built from TRBV29-1 and TRBJ1-2, with 10 bases aligning to TRBD1. Germline CDR1 SQVTM, CDR2 ANQGSEA. Unmatched junction bases numbered 9, after V lost 1 base and J lost 4 bases. The length of the CDR3 is 16 residues. CDR3 sequence: CSVEGVGTGDAYGYTF. DNA of the CDR3: TGCAGCGTTGAAGGCGTAGGGACAGGGGACGCCTATGGCTACACCTTC.

The V call is TRBV6-5, the J call TRBJ2-7; perhaps TRBD1 as D (5 bases). Trimming pared 5 bases from V and 3 bases from J, leaving 8 bases between. CDR3 size: 12 residues. Germline lookup yields CDR1 MNHEY and CDR2 SVGAGI. CDR3 protein: CASSTQGYEQYF. In nucleotides, the CDR3 is TGTGCCAGCAGTACTCAGGGCTACGAGCAGTACTTC.

V and J are TRBV9 and TRBJ2-3; D is unresolved. The germline CDR1 and CDR2 sequences are SGDLS and YYNGEE. V lost 0 bases to trimming and J lost 5 bases, with 10 bases between them. The CDR3 is made up of 14 amino acids. CDR3 residues: CASSVAAAGDTQYF. CDR3 nucleotide sequence: TGTGCCAGCAGCGTAGCGGCGGCCGGAGATACGCAGTATTTT.

The V gene is TRBV12-3 or TRBV12-4, the J gene TRBJ1-5; maybe TRBD1 (5 bases). With 1 base removed from V and 4 bases from J, the gap between germline ends came to 17 bases. The CDR3 has 17 amino acids. The CDR3 region has the DNA TGTGCCAGCAGTTTAGAGGGATCCAGGGCCGATAATCAGCCCCAGCATTTT. The encoded protein is CASSLEGSRADNQPQHF.

The CDR3 DNA is TGCAGTGCTAATCCTTCGGTGGGGACAATCTACGAGCAGTACTTC. This gives the protein CSANPSVGTIYEQYF. The chain is built from TRBV20-1 and TRBJ2-7; D is perhaps TRBD1 (6 bases). The germline V gene has CDR1 DFQATT and CDR2 SNEGSKA (reference sequence). Trimming pared 4 bases from V and 3 bases from J, leaving 19 bases between. The CDR3 has 15 residues.

V is TRBV28 and J is TRBJ2-7; 7 bases are shared with TRBD1. Unmatched junction bases numbered 7, after V lost 7 bases and J lost 1 base. Germline lookup yields CDR1 MDHEN and CDR2 SYDVKM. The CDR3 extends over 14 amino acids. The CDR3 DNA is TGTGCCAGCACCGGGACAGAATTTTCCTACGAGCAGTACGTC. Protein: CASTGTEFSYEQYV.

V gene TRBV25-1 combines with J gene TRBJ1-3; D is unresolved. V was clipped by 7 bases and J by 4 bases, with 5 bases between them. Per germline, CDR1 MGHDK and CDR2 SYGVNS. CDR3 length: 11 amino acids. Here the CDR3 DNA reads TGTGCCAGCAAGTGGGGAAACACCATATATTTT. As protein: CASKWGNTIYF.

The chain links TRBV7-9 to TRBJ2-5; no clear D. The CDR3 sequence is 14 residues long. With 5 bases removed from V and 5 bases from J, the gap between germline ends came to 15 bases. Germline CDR1 SEHNR, CDR2 FQNEAQ (reference sequence). CDR3 nucleotide sequence: TGTGCCAGCAGCGAAACCTGGGTCAGGGAGACCCAGTACTTC. It encodes CASSETWVRETQYF.

This sequence joins TRBV14 and TRBJ2-6; D unresolved. This CDR3 is built from 16 residues. The V end lost 3 bases, the J end lost 0 bases, and 9 bases lay between the germline ends. Germline CDR1 SGHDN, CDR2 FVKESK. The CDR3 nucleotides read TGTGCCAGCAGCCACAGACTTGTCTCTGGGGCCAACGTCCTGACTTTC. Amino acid sequence: CASSHRLVSGANVLTF.

The V gene is TRBV7-9, the J gene TRBJ2-1, with 8 bases fitting TRBD2. The V and J ends lost 3 bases and 9 bases, in that order; junction bases with no gene match: 10. This CDR3 comprises 15 residues. CDR1 and CDR2 from the germline V gene are SEHNR and FQNEAQ (reference sequence). CDR3 in DNA: TGTGCCAGCAGCTTCCCGGGACTAGGGCCTTCTGAGCAGTTCTTC. This codes for CASSFPGLGPSEQFF. The variable domain in full, with the rest retrieved from reference TRBV7-9 and TRBJ2-1, is DTGVSQNPRHKITKRGQNVTFRCDPISEHNRLYWYRQTLGQGPEFLTYFQNEAQLEKSRLLSDRFSAERPKGSFSTLEIQRTEQGDSAMYLCASSFPGLGPSEQFFGPGTRLTVL.

The rearrangement uses TRBV12-3 or TRBV12-4 and TRBJ2-1, with 9 bases fitting TRBD1. V gave up 5 bases and J gave up 8 bases; unmatched junction bases: 13. This CDR3 is built from 16 residues. CDR3 coding DNA: TGTGCCAGCAGTCCACCAGGGGGACAGGGTATGGATGAGCAGTTCTTC. Translating gives CASSPPGGQGMDEQFF.

The chain carries TRBV9 and TRBJ2-7; maybe TRBD1 (6 bases). The CDR3 length is 15 residues. The germline V gene encodes CDR1 SGDLS and CDR2 YYNGEE. The V gene lost 0 bases and the J gene lost 6 bases, with 16 bases spanning the gap. The CDR3 here is CASSVEGVPLGEQYF. The CDR3 DNA sequence: TGTGCCAGCAGCGTAGAGGGGGTCCCCCTAGGCGAGCAGTACTTC.

The rearrangement joins TRBV7-9 to TRBJ2-7; D is unresolved. This CDR3 contains 11 residues. V was clipped by 5 bases and J by 2 bases, with 4 bases between them. From germline, CDR1 is SEHNR and CDR2 FQNEAQ (reference sequence). In nucleotides, the CDR3 is TGTGCCAGCAGCCGTACCTACGAGCAGTACTTC. Amino acid sequence: CASSRTYEQYF.

J is TRBJ1-5 and V is TRBV3-1; no clear D. V lost 4 bases to trimming and J lost 9 bases, with 10 bases between them. Germline loops: CDR1 LGHDT, CDR2 YNNKEL (reference sequence). The CDR3 loop spans 12 amino acids. CDR3 protein: CASSPGLGPQHF. The CDR3 DNA is TGTGCCAGCAGCCCCGGTCTAGGGCCCCAGCATTTT.

The gene calls are TRBV29-1 and TRBJ1-2; a possible D gene is TRBD1 (5 bases). V gave up 2 bases and J gave up 6 bases, with 10 bases separating them. CDR3 length equals 12 residues. CDR1 and CDR2 (germline): SQVTM, ANQGSEA. The CDR3: CSVESGADGYTF. CDR3 bases: TGCAGCGTTGAATCTGGGGCGGATGGCTACACCTTC.

The rearrangement links TRBV12-3 or TRBV12-4 to TRBJ1-2, with D perhaps matching TRBD1 (6 bases). The CDR3 is 16 residues long. Trimming stripped 5 bases from V and 2 bases from J, with 18 bases between. CDR3 bases: TGTGCCAGCAGTCCTCCCGTCGGACAGCTCAACTATGGCTACACCTTC. Residues: CASSPPVGQLNYGYTF.

The count of this clonotype is one. This chain joins TRBV6-1 and TRBJ1-2, with 7 bases matching TRBD1. V shed 5 bases and J 4 bases; nucleotides not matched to a gene: 13. There are 16 residues in the CDR3. Germline CDR1 reads MNHNS; CDR2 reads SASEGT. Written as DNA, the CDR3 is TGTGCCAGCAGTCTGACGAGACCAGGGGGGATCTATGGCTACACCTTC. Its translation: CASSLTRPGGIYGYTF.

V is TRBV6-2 or TRBV6-3 and J is TRBJ2-5, with unresolved D. Germline CDR1 reads MNHEY; CDR2 reads SVGEGT. V was clipped by 7 bases and J by 5 bases, with 20 bases between them. This CDR3 is 15 amino acids long. The DNA of the CDR3 is TGTGCCAGCACCAACACGATCCGATTTGGGGAGACCCAGTACTTC. As protein: CASTNTIRFGETQYF.

V and J are TRBV13 and TRBJ2-7, with 9 positions matching TRBD1. Germline V gene data show CDR1 as PRHDT and CDR2 as FYEKMQ (reference sequence). The CDR3 is 14 residues long. Germline trimming cut 4 bases from V and 7 bases from J; bases unmatched to any gene: 8. The CDR3 sequence is CASSSGTGNFEQYF. The CDR3 bases are TGTGCCAGCAGCTCCGGGACAGGGAATTTTGAGCAGTACTTC.

The chain is built from TRBV27 and TRBJ1-2; D possibly corresponds to TRBD1 (6 bases). This CDR3 region has 15 residues. CDR1 is MNHEY and CDR2 is SMNVEV in the germline V gene (reference sequence). Between the trimmed V and J ends, which lost 5 bases and 3 bases, there was a span of 16 bases. The chain's CDR3 is CASSKLTGYDYGYTF. In nucleotides, the CDR3 is TGTGCCAGCAGTAAACTAACAGGGTACGACTATGGCTACACCTTC.

The chain has TRBV28 and TRBJ2-3; tentative D call: TRBD1 (6 bases). The CDR3 runs 14 residues. CDR1 and CDR2 from the germline V gene are MDHEN and SYDVKM. V shed 6 bases and J shed 5 bases, with 15 bases lying between them. The CDR3 DNA reads as TGTGCCAGCAGGCGCGCTACAGGGAGAGATACGCAGTATTTT. The encoded protein is CASRRATGRDTQYF.